These 28 T cell receptor beta chains were all obtained from the same sample, sequenced in a study of metastatic and nonmetastatic thyroid tumors. Treatment of any kind had been given to no patient before thyroid surgery. TCRdb re-called clones from the PCR reads using MiXCR. The sample consists of tens of thousands of clones, approximately 35% of them appearing once. Sequencing was performed on blood. Every receptor here comes from a male donor with papillary thyroid cancer or a benign thyroid nodule (not recorded which). Some clones in this sample may be carry-over from other donors' samples.

This clone has ten or more counts. This chain joins TRBV5-6 and TRBJ1-1, with D hard to call. Germline loops: CDR1 SGHDT, CDR2 YYEEEE. Trimming removed 0 bases at V and 6 bases at J, with 6 bases between. CDR3 size: 12 residues. The CDR3 nucleotides read TGTGCCAGCAGCTTGGGGCTCTCTGAAGCTTTCTTT. This codes for CASSLGLSEAFF.

The V and J genes are TRBV14 and TRBJ2-2; D is uncertain. Trimming cost V 0 bases and J 5 bases, with 13 bases left between them. The length of the CDR3 is 16 residues. CDR1 is SGHDN, CDR2 FVKESK, per germline. The CDR3 here is CASSQDFHLGTGELFF. CDR3 nucleotide sequence: TGTGCCAGCAGCCAAGATTTCCATTTAGGGACCGGGGAGCTGTTTTTT.

The V and J genes are TRBV13 and TRBJ2-7, with a possible D match to TRBD2 (5 bases). This CDR3 is built from 12 residues. V lost 7 bases to trimming and J lost 3 bases, with 10 bases between them. The germline gives CDR1 PRHDT, CDR2 FYEKMQ (reference sequence). In nucleotides, the CDR3 is TGTGCCAGCAACCTCCGGGGCTACGAGCAGTACTTC. Amino acids: CASNLRGYEQYF.

The chain employs TRBV18 and TRBJ1-1, with D unclear. The CDR3 is 14 amino acids. Germline-derived CDR1 and CDR2 are KGHSH and LQKENI. The V gene lost 5 bases and the J gene lost 1 base, with 11 bases spanning the gap. Here the CDR3 reads CASSVQSQNTEAFF. CDR3 bases: TGTGCCAGCTCAGTCCAGTCCCAGAACACTGAAGCTTTCTTT.

There are many counts of this clone. A junction end diverges from the germline sequence, so it may reflect a read error. The chain employs TRBV9 and TRBJ2-7; 9 nucleotides align to TRBD2. Per the germline V gene, CDR1 is SGDLS and CDR2 is YYNGEE. The CDR3 covers 15 residues. CDR3 in DNA: TGTGCCAGCAGCGTAGACGCGGGAGGGTTCTACGAGCATTACTTC. Its protein product is CASSVDAGGFYEHYF.

This clone has only a few counts. V usage is TRBV28 and J usage is TRBJ1-6; D perhaps matches TRBD1 (5 bases). This CDR3 has 12 residues. Germline V gene sequence: CDR1 MDHEN, CDR2 SYDVKM. Between the trimmed V and J ends, which lost 5 bases and 9 bases, there was a span of 8 bases. The CDR3 protein is CASSVDSSPLHF. The CDR3 region has the DNA TGTGCCAGCAGTGTAGACAGTTCACCCCTCCACTTT.

The rearrangement joins TRBV30 to TRBJ1-6; D gene unclear. V was clipped by 1 base and J by 7 bases, with 8 bases between them. From germline, CDR1 is GTSNPN and CDR2 SVGIG (reference sequence). This CDR3 has 13 amino acids. CDR3 amino acids: CAWSGRENSPLHF. The CDR3 DNA sequence: TGTGCCTGGAGTGGACGTGAAAATTCACCCCTCCACTTT.

The V gene is TRBV15, the J gene TRBJ1-4; D uncertain. V gave up 2 bases and J gave up 14 bases, with 15 bases separating them. Germline CDR1 reads LNHNV; CDR2 reads YYDKDF (reference sequence). The CDR3 totals 13 residues. CDR3 in amino acids: CATSRPAVRWLFF. Written as DNA, the CDR3 is TGTGCCACCAGCAGACCGGCAGTTCGGTGGCTGTTTTTT.

This clone appeared a few times. The chain employs TRBV6-1 and TRBJ1-3; D not certain. CDR3 length: 10 amino acids. In germline, CDR1 is MNHNS, CDR2 SASEGT. V lost 3 bases and J lost 11, with 5 bases in between. The CDR3 is CASSDASIYF. CDR3 bases: TGTGCCAGCAGTGATGCCTCCATATATTTT.

The CDR3 nucleotides are TGTGCCAGCAGTCTGACAGGGGGGAACACCATATATTTT. Protein sequence: CASSLTGGNTIYF. This chain joins TRBV27 and TRBJ1-3, with 9 bases aligning to TRBD1. V trimming: 5 bases; J trimming: 7 bases; junction bases outside the gene matches: 3. CDR3 size: 13 residues. Per germline, CDR1 MNHEY and CDR2 SMNVEV (reference sequence).

There are a few counts of this clone. J is TRBJ2-7 and V is TRBV28; 7 bases align to TRBD1. V shed 4 bases, J shed 2 bases, and the junction held 17 bases outside the gene matches. From germline, CDR1 is MDHEN and CDR2 SYDVKM. The CDR3 has 18 amino acids. The CDR3 sequence: CASSSQRTPGQRTYEQYF. The CDR3 DNA follows: TGTGCCAGCAGTTCCCAGCGAACTCCGGGACAGAGAACCTACGAGCAGTACTTC.

This clone is medium-sized (0.01 to 0.1%) in the sample. The chain carries TRBV6-6 and TRBJ1-1; 9 nucleotides line up with TRBD1. V shed 2 bases, J shed 8 bases, and the junction held 3 bases outside the gene matches. CDR1 MNHNY and CDR2 SVGAGI come from the germline V gene (reference sequence). This CDR3 has 13 residues. CDR3 amino acids: CASSYGQGSEAFF. As DNA, the CDR3 is TGTGCCAGCAGTTACGGACAGGGGTCCGAAGCTTTCTTT.

The chain recombines TRBV7-9 with TRBJ1-1; tentative D call: TRBD1 (6 bases). Trimming took off 5 bases at V and 7 bases at J, with 11 bases between the two ends. The CDR3 is made up of 12 amino acids. Germline assignment: CDR1 SEHNR and CDR2 FQNEAQ (reference sequence). Here the CDR3 reads CASSQRDNEAFF. CDR3 DNA sequence: TGTGCCAGCAGCCAAAGGGACAATGAAGCTTTCTTT.

The chain joins TRBV2 to TRBJ2-2, with 12 bases aligning to TRBD2. CDR3 length: 19 residues. Germline CDR1 SNHLY, CDR2 FYNNEI. Trimming at V came to 3 bases and at J to 5 bases, leaving 13 bases not matched to a gene. CDR3 nucleotides: TGTGCCAGCAGTGACGGGAGGGCTAGCGGGAGGGCCGGAACCGGGGAGCTGTTTTTT. Its translation is CASSDGRASGRAGTGELFF.

At least ten counts were recorded for this clone. The chain is built from TRBV29-1 and TRBJ2-7; TRBD1 agrees at 7 bases. V gave up 6 bases and J gave up 3 bases; unmatched junction bases: 8. The CDR3 is 13 residues long. CDR1 SQVTM and CDR2 ANQGSEA come from the germline V gene. This CDR3 is CSVRDRVNYEQYF. The CDR3 DNA is TGCAGCGTCAGAGACAGGGTGAACTACGAGCAGTACTTC.

This chain joins TRBV2 and TRBJ2-7; possibly TRBD1 or TRBD2 for D (5 bases each). This CDR3 is built from 14 residues. V lost 5 bases, J lost 2 bases, and 13 bases lay in between. The V gene's germline CDR1 is SNHLY and CDR2 FYNNEI. Here the CDR3 reads CASSTTGTPYEQYF. The CDR3, as DNA: TGTGCCAGCAGTACCACCGGGACCCCCTACGAGCAGTACTTC.

The genes are TRBV10-1 and TRBJ2-2; D might be TRBD1 (6 bases). Per the germline V gene, CDR1 is WNHNN and CDR2 is SYGVQD (reference sequence). CDR3 size: 13 residues. The ends were cut back, 5 bases at V and 6 bases at J, with 10 bases in the middle. The CDR3 sequence is CASSKTGSGELFF. The CDR3 region has the DNA TGCGCCAGCAGTAAGACAGGATCCGGGGAGCTGTTTTTT.

This clone has more than one count but fewer than ten. The chain uses TRBV28 and TRBJ1-1; D is possibly TRBD1 (5 bases). Between the trimmed V and J ends, which lost 10 bases and 0 bases, there was a span of 15 bases. Germline V gene sequence: CDR1 MDHEN, CDR2 SYDVKM. This CDR3 spans 14 amino acids. The CDR3 DNA sequence: TGTGCCATCTGTCGGGGGGGGTTGAACACTGAAGCTTTCTTT. It is translated as CAICRGGLNTEAFF.

J is TRBJ2-2 and V is TRBV11-2; unclear D gene. This CDR3 comprises 13 residues. Germline loops: CDR1 SGHAT, CDR2 FQNNGV. V was shortened by 4 bases and J by 3 bases, with 6 bases between the two germline ends. The CDR3 sequence is CASSYRYTGELFF. CDR3 DNA sequence: TGTGCCAGCAGCTACCGCTACACCGGGGAGCTGTTTTTT.

CDR3 region: CASSLVSSSNEQYF. Here the CDR3 DNA reads TGTGCCAGCAGCTTAGTGTCTAGCTCGAACGAGCAGTACTTC. The chain links TRBV7-2 to TRBJ2-7; D possibly corresponds to TRBD2 (5 bases). V lost 1 base and J lost 5, with 12 bases in between. Germline V gives CDR1 SGHTA, CDR2 FQGNSA. This CDR3 has 14 amino acids.

The chain joins TRBV12-3 or TRBV12-4 to TRBJ1-1; no clear D gene. Trimming took 4 bases from V and 8 from J, leaving 8 bases between them. The CDR3 is made up of 11 amino acids. The CDR3, as DNA: TGTGCCAGCAGTTGGGAATCGGAAGCTTTCTTT. Translating gives CASSWESEAFF.

This clone was found many times. The CDR3 nucleotides read TGTGCCAGCAGCGCGGGACTTAATGAAAAACTGTTTTTT. Its protein is CASSAGLNEKLFF. The chain links TRBV7-2 to TRBJ1-4; tentative D call: TRBD1 (5 bases). Deletions cut 5 bases from V and 4 bases from J, with 8 bases between. The germline V gene encodes CDR1 SGHTA and CDR2 FQGNSA. The CDR3 totals 13 residues.

This clone is medium-sized in the sample. This rearrangement joins TRBV5-1 to TRBJ1-6; D possibly corresponds to TRBD1 (5 bases). V lost 1 base and J 9 bases, leaving 14 bases between the germline ends. This CDR3 has 15 amino acids. Germline lookup yields CDR1 SGHRS and CDR2 YFSETQ. The CDR3 DNA is TGCGCCAGCAGCTTGTTTACAGCTCAGGGTTCACCCCTCCACTTT. It encodes CASSLFTAQGSPLHF.

This clone was seen once. The V and J genes are TRBV18 and TRBJ2-3, with TRBD1 matching 7 bases. This CDR3 is 16 amino acids long. Per germline, CDR1 KGHSH and CDR2 LQKENI. Trimming at V came to 2 bases and at J to 0 bases, leaving 5 bases not matched to a gene. As DNA, the CDR3 is TGTGCCAGCTCACCAGTATGGACAGGTAGCACAGATACGCAGTATTTT. Translated, it gives CASSPVWTGSTDTQYF.

CDR3 protein: CASSYRVTDTQYF. CDR3 DNA sequence: TGTGCCAGCAGTTACAGGGTAACAGATACGCAGTATTTT. V and J are TRBV25-1 and TRBJ2-3; tentatively, D is TRBD1 (6 bases). Germline V lookup: CDR1 MGHDK, CDR2 SYGVNS. The CDR3 is 13 amino acids. The V end lost 5 bases, the J end lost 3 bases, and 9 bases lay between the germline ends.

This clone qualifies as medium-sized. The sample contains more than one DNA sequence encoding this CDR3. This rearrangement joins TRBV28 to TRBJ2-2; TRBD2 is a possible D gene (6 bases). The CDR3 extends over 17 amino acids. Between the trimmed V and J ends, which lost 5 bases and 6 bases, there was a span of 22 bases. Germline CDR1 MDHEN, CDR2 SYDVKM. The CDR3 sequence: CASSQPLGGRNSGELFF. The CDR3 coding sequence is TGTGCCAGCAGTCAACCCCTCGGGGGAAGGAATTCCGGGGAGCTGTTTTTT.

V gene TRBV6-2 or TRBV6-3 combines with J gene TRBJ2-7; 13 nucleotides agree with TRBD2. Germline loops: CDR1 MNHEY, CDR2 SVGEGT. Losses at the gene ends were 6 bases for V and 3 bases for J; bases not matched to a gene: 17. The CDR3 runs 19 residues. The DNA for the CDR3 is TGTGCCAGCAGCACACCCCTTGGGACTAGCGGGAAGATAAACTACGAGCAGTACTTC. Its translation: CASSTPLGTSGKINYEQYF.

Here the CDR3 DNA reads TGCAGCTCCGAGTTATCGGGACAGCGGGGCGAGCAGTACTTC. It translates to CSSELSGQRGEQYF. The gene calls are TRBV20-1 and TRBJ2-7, with D possibly called TRBD1 or TRBD2 (7 bases each). The germline V gene encodes CDR1 DFQATT and CDR2 SNEGSKA (reference sequence). The CDR3 has 14 residues.